This T cell receptor (beta chain) appears in the sequencing data of a study of T cell repertoires in cytomegalovirus infection. Study conclusions and caveats: CMV-specific TCR beta clonotypes restricted by HLA-C were the ones dominating the ex vivo response. Carriers of CMV and the relevant HLA type were discriminated by public TCR beta frequency.

TCRdb re-analysed the reads in MiXCR, keeping a single row per CDR3 protein. The sample shows some 500,000 distinct CDR3 sequences, just under 40% of them seen only once. This clonotype has a handful of counts. Its antigen remains unidentified. The sequence was obtained from a human donor in good health (CMV status not recorded). Some clones in this sample may be carry-over from other donors' samples. Material: cultured PBMCs, obtained from culture after CMV antigen stimulation.

This CDR3 is CASRRGRGYTF. The CDR3, as DNA: TGTGCCAGCCGCCGGGGTCGCGGCTACACCTTC. The chain has TRBV28 and TRBJ1-2; D remains unclear. V was cut by 8 bases and J by 8 bases, with 12 bases left in between. This CDR3 comprises 11 residues. Germline V gene data show CDR1 as MDHEN and CDR2 as SYDVKM.